The rows below give T cell receptor beta chains drawn from one sample of a study of T cell responses to AZD1222 COVID-19 vaccine. TCRdb keeps only in-frame clones here, not all; method: immunoSEQ multiplex PCR. The table shows 110,000 to 150,000 clones, with over 90% occurring only once. The sample was peripheral blood, taken on day 0 of AZD1222 vaccination. The receptor set was obtained from an adult in good health. Both conserved end residues are trimmed from each CDR3. Each record gives: V gene, CDR3 protein.

v_gene: TRBV24-1; CDR3aa: ATSEGPGPNYGYT
v_gene: TRBV27; CDR3aa: ASSLSYGAPGNQPQH
v_gene: TRBV16; CDR3aa: ASSQAGDVSETQY
v_gene: TRBV12-5; CDR3aa: ASGLGTGYEQY
v_gene: TRBV12-3/TRBV12-4; CDR3aa: ASSFRGNQPQH
v_gene: TRBV3-1/TRBV3-2; CDR3aa: ASSQGAGSSGISTDTQY
v_gene: TRBV30; CDR3aa: AWSYGTYEQY
v_gene: TRBV5-8; CDR3aa: ASSLNLDSYEQY
v_gene: TRBV7-7; CDR3aa: ASSLGGADPTDTQY
v_gene: TRBV11-2; CDR3aa: ASSQDRAVTEAF
v_gene: TRBV10-2; CDR3aa: ASRTSGGIGELF
v_gene: TRBV5-4; CDR3aa: ASSLGQGGINPEAF
v_gene: TRBV5-1; CDR3aa: ASSLFTSVSTGELF
v_gene: TRBV6-5; CDR3aa: ASSYGQGPYNEQF
v_gene: TRBV2; CDR3aa: ASRRDQSSYEQY
v_gene: TRBV4-2; CDR3aa: ASSHGQGKYNEQF
v_gene: TRBV27; CDR3aa: ASSQKTGGLSSYT
v_gene: TRBV9; CDR3aa: ASSVGQPYNEQF
v_gene: TRBV19; CDR3aa: ASSIEGDREGCGYT
v_gene: TRBV11-2; CDR3aa: ASSRTGMWEKLF
v_gene: TRBV18; CDR3aa: ASSPTAGNEKLF
v_gene: TRBV5-4; CDR3aa: ASSLAWGGGADTQY
v_gene: TRBV29-1; CDR3aa: SVMWTEAF
v_gene: TRBV19; CDR3aa: ASRDYGTNTGELF
v_gene: TRBV30; CDR3aa: AWSVGWAGGYNEQF
v_gene: TRBV30; CDR3aa: AWSVRDTFNYGYT
v_gene: TRBV3-1/TRBV3-2; CDR3aa: ASSQEVREGGTDTQY
v_gene: TRBV5-4; CDR3aa: ASSLGVAGGRNTEAF
v_gene: TRBV6-5; CDR3aa: ASSRAVWDNEQF
v_gene: TRBV19; CDR3aa: ASSIVLPHLNTGELF
v_gene: TRBV27; CDR3aa: ASSLTYNSPLH
v_gene: TRBV15; CDR3aa: ATSRDRSEGYT
v_gene: TRBV5-6; CDR3aa: ASSGGQANYGYT
v_gene: TRBV5-1; CDR3aa: ASRVEDSPLH
v_gene: TRBV5-1; CDR3aa: ASSLGGSYNEQF
v_gene: TRBV30; CDR3aa: AWSVRNGDGYT
v_gene: TRBV19; CDR3aa: ASSPLAGGLWNEQF
v_gene: TRBV14; CDR3aa: ASSQDSDGYNEKLF
v_gene: TRBV7-9; CDR3aa: ASSLAAYEQY
v_gene: TRBV16; CDR3aa: ASSLTGGSTEAF
v_gene: TRBV6-5; CDR3aa: ASSSLGSPIEQY
v_gene: TRBV14; CDR3aa: ASSHGVGEQF
v_gene: TRBV18; CDR3aa: ASSPDRGSTEAF
v_gene: TRBV30; CDR3aa: AWRTSGSRDTQY
v_gene: TRBV30; CDR3aa: AWRSGVEQY
v_gene: TRBV19; CDR3aa: ASSIVGRDVGNEQF